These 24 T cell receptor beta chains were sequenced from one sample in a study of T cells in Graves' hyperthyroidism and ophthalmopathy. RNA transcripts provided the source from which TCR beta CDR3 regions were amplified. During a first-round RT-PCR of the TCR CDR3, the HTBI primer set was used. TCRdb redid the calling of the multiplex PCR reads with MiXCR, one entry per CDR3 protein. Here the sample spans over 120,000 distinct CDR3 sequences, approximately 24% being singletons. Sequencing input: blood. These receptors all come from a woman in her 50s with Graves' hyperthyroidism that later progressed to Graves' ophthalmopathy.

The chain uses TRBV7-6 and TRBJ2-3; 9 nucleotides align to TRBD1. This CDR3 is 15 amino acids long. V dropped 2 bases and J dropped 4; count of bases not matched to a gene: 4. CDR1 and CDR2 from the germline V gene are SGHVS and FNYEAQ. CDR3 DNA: TGTGCCAGCAGCTTAAAACAGGGGGCCCCAGATACGCAGTATTTT. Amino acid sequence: CASSLKQGAPDTQYF.

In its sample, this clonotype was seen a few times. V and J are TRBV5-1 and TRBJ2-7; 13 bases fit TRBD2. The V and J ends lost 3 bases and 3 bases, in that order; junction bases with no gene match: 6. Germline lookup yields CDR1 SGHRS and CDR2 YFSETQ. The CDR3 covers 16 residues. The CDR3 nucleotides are TGCGCCAGCAGCTCAGGGACTAGCGGGGTTCTCTACGAGCAGTACTTC. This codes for CASSSGTSGVLYEQYF. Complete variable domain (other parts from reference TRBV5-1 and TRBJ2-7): KAGVTQTPRYLIKTRGQQVTLSCSPISGHRSVSWYQQTPGQGLQFLFEYFSETQRNKGNFPGRFSGRQFSNSRSEMNVSTLELGDSALYLCASSSGTSGVLYEQYFGPGTRLTVT.

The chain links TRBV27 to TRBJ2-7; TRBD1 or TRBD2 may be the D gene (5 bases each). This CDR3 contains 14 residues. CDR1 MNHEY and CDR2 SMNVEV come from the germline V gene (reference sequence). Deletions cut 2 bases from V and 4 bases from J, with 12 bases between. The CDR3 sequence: CASSLGTGKYEQYF. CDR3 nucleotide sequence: TGTGCCAGCAGTTTAGGGACGGGGAAGTACGAGCAGTACTTC.

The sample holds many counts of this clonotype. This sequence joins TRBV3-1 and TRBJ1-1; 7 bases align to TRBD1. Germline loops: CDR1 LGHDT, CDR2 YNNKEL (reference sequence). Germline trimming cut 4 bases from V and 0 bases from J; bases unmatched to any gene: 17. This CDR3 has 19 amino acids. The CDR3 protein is CASSPRSGFGTAMNTEAFF. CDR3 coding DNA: TGTGCCAGCAGCCCAAGATCTGGGTTCGGGACAGCTATGAACACTGAAGCTTTCTTT.

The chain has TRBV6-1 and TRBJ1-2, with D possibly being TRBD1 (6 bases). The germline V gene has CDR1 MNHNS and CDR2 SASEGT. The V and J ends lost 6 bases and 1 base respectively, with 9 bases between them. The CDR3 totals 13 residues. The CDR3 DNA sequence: TGTGCCAGCAGCCGGGACATTAACTATGGCTACACCTTC. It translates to CASSRDINYGYTF.

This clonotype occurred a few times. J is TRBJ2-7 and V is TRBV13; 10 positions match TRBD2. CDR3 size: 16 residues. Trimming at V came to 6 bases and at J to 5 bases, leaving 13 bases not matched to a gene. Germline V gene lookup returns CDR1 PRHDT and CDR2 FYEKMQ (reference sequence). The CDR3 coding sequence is TGTGCCAGCAGTTCTCTAGCGGGAGATTCCGGGGACGAGCAGTACTTC. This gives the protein CASSSLAGDSGDEQYF. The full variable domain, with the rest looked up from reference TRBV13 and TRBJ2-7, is AAGVIQSPRHLIKEKRETATLKCYPIPRHDTVYWYQQGPGQDPQFLISFYEKMQSDKGSIPDRFSAQQFSDYHSELNMSSLELGDSALYFCASSSLAGDSGDEQYFGPGTRLTVT.

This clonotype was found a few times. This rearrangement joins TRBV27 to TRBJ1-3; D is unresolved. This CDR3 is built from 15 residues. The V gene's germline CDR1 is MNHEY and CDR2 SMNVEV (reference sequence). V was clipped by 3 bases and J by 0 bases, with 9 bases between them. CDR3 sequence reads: CASSLGGSSGNTIYF. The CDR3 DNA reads TGTGCCAGCAGTTTGGGAGGGTCCTCTGGAAACACCATATATTTT.

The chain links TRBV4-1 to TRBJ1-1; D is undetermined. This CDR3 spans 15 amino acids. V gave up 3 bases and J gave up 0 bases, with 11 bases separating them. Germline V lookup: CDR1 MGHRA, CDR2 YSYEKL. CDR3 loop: CASSHRVGLNTEAFF. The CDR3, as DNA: TGCGCCAGCAGCCATCGAGTGGGGTTGAACACTGAAGCTTTCTTT.

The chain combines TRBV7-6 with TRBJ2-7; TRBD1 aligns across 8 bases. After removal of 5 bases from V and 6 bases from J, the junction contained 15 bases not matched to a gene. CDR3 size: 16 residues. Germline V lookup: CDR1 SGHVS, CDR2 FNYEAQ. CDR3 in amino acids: CASSPTGQGLLVEQYF. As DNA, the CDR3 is TGTGCCAGCAGCCCTACCGGACAGGGCCTCCTGGTCGAGCAGTACTTC.

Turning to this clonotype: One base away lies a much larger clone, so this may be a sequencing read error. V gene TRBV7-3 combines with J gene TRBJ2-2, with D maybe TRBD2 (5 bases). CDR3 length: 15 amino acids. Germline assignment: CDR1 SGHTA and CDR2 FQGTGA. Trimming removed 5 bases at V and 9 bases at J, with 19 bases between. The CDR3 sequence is CASSPPGSRTRELFF. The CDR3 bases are TGTGCCAGCAGCCCACCTGGGAGTAGGACCCGGGAGCTGTTTTTT. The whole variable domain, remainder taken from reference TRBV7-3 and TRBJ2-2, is GAGVSQTPSNKVTEKGKYVELRCDPISGHTALYWYRQSLGQGPEFLIYFQGTGAADDSGLPNDRFFAVRPEGSVSTLKIQRTERGDSAVYLCASSPPGSRTRELFFGEGSRLTVL.

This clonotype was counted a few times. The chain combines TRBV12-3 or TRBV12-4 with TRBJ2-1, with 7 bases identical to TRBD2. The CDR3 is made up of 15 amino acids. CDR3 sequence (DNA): TGTGCAGCTCTGGCGGGAGATCCCCGTTACAATGAGCAGTTCTTC. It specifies CAALAGDPRYNEQFF.

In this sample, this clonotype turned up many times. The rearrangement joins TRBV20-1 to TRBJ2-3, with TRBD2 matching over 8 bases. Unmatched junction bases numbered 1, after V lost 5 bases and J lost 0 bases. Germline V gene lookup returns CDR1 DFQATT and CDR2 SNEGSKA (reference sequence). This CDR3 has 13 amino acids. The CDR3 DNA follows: TGCAGTGCTTCTAGCGGGAGCACAGATACGCAGTATTTT. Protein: CSASSGSTDTQYF.

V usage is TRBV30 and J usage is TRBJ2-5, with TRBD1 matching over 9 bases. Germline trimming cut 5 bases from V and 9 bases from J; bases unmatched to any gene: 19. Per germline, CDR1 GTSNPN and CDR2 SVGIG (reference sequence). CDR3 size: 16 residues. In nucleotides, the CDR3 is TGTGCCTGGGCGCCGGGGGACAGGGTAGGCCGGGAGTCCCAGTACTTC. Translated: CAWAPGDRVGRESQYF.

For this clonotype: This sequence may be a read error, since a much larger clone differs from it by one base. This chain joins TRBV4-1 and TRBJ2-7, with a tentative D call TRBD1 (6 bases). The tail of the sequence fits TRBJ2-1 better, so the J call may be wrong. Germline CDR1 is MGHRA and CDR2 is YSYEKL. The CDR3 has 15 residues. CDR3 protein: CASSQDRGHSYEQFF. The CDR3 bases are TGCGCCAGCAGCCAAGACAGGGGACACTCCTACGAGCAGTTCTTC.

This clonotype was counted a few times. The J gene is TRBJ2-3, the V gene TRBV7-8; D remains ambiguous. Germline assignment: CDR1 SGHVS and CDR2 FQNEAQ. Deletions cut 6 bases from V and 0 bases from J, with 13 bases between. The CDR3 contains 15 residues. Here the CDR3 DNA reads TGTGCCAGCAGTCAACTTTTACTCAGCACAGATACGCAGTATTTT. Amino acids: CASSQLLLSTDTQYF.

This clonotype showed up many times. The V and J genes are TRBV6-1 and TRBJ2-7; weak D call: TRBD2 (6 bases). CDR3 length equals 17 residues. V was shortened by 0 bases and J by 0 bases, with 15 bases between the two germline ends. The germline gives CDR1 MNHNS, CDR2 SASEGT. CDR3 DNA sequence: TGTGCCAGCAGTGAAGCGCTATGGGGGGTCAACTCCTACGAGCAGTACTTC. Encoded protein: CASSEALWGVNSYEQYF.

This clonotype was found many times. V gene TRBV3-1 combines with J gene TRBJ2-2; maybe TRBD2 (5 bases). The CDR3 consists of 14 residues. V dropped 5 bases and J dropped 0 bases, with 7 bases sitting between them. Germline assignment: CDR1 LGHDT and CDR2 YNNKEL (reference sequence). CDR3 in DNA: TGTGCCAGCAGCGGTAGCGCGAACACCGGGGAGCTGTTTTTT. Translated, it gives CASSGSANTGELFF.

The CDR3 sequence is CASSFRPENTEAFF. CDR3 nucleotides: TGTGCCAGCAGTTTCCGGCCAGAGAACACTGAAGCTTTCTTT. The V gene is TRBV27, the J gene TRBJ1-1; D remains unclear. Trimming left V 3 bases short and J 1 base short, with 9 bases between. The length of the CDR3 is 14 residues. CDR1 MNHEY and CDR2 SMNVEV come from the germline V gene (reference sequence).

The CDR3 sequence: CASSPRVGTTEAFF. The CDR3 DNA reads TGTGCCAGCTCACCACGAGTTGGTACCACTGAAGCTTTCTTT. The V call is TRBV18, the J call TRBJ1-1, with D unresolved. CDR3 size: 14 residues. Germline V gives CDR1 KGHSH, CDR2 LQKENI. Trimming stripped 1 base from V and 4 bases from J, with 10 bases between.

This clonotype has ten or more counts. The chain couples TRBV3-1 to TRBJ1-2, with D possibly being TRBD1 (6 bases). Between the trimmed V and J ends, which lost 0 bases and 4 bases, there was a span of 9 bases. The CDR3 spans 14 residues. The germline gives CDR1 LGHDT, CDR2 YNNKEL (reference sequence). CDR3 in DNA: TGTGCCAGCAGCCAAGAACTCAGGGGCTATGGCTACACCTTC. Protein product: CASSQELRGYGYTF.

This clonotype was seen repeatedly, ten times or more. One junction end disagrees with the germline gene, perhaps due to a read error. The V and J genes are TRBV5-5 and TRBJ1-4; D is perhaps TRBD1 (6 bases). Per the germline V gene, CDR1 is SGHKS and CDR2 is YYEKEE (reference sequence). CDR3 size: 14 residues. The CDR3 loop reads CASSRQTGGEKLFF. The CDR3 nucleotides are TGTGCTAGCAGCAGACAGACAGGAGGTGAAAAACTGTTTTTT.

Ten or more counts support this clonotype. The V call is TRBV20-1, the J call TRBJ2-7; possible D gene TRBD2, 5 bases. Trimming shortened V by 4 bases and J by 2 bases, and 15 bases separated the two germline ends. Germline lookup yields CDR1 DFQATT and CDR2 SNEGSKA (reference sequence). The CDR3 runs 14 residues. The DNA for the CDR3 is TGCAGTGCTATTGGCTCTGGAGGCACCTACGAGCAGTACTTC. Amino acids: CSAIGSGGTYEQYF.

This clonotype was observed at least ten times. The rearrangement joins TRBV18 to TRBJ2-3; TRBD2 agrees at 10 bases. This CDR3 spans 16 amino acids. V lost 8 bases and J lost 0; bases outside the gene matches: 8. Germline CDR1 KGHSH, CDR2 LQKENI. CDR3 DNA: TGTGCCAGCAACCGCGCGACTAGCGGGAGCACAGATACGCAGTATTTT. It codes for CASNRATSGSTDTQYF. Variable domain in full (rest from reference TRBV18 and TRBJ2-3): NAGVMQNPRHLVRRRGQEARLRCSPMKGHSHVYWYRQLPEEGLKFMVYLQKENIIDESGMPKERFSAEFPKEGPSILRIQQVVRGDSAAYFCASNRATSGSTDTQYFGPGTRLTVL.

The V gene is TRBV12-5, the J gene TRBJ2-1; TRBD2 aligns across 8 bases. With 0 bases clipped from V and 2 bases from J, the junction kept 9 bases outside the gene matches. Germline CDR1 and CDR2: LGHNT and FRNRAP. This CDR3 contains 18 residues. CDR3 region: CASGLVSSGLGTYNEQFF. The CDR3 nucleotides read TGTGCTAGTGGTTTGGTATCTAGCGGGTTGGGGACCTACAATGAGCAGTTCTTC.